This T cell receptor beta chain appears in the sequencing data of a study of blood T cell repertoires in COVID-19. About the study: PBMCs, B-cell-depleted T cells, or T cells were the source of the cDNA or gDNA that made up the material.

Libraries were prepared by immunoSEQ multiplex PCR; TCRdb keeps only in-frame clonotypes and omits some of them. The table records about 480,000 clones, roughly 90% of them present only once. Cohorts were determined from participant-reported clinical history. The specimen was PBMCs or T cells enriched from blood (not recorded which). This receptor was identified in a woman in her thirties or forties who had recovered from COVID-19.

CDR3 nucleotide sequence: TGCGCCAGCAGCCAAGATTGGGAGATAACTTCCTACGAGCAGTACTTC. Translating gives CASSQDWEITSYEQYF. The chain recombines TRBV4-3 with TRBJ2-7, with a possible D match to TRBD2 (5 bases). Germline lookup yields CDR1 LGHNA and CDR2 YSLEER. This CDR3 is built from 16 residues. Trimming took 0 bases from V and 1 from J, leaving 13 bases between them.